What follows describes a single T cell receptor beta chain. Its antigen is not known. This specimen comes from a study of graft-versus-host responses after intestinal transplantation. Across the whole study: For around 3 years after anti-thymocyte globulin induction, all recipients took tacrolimus and steroids.

Data came from immunoSEQ multiplex PCR; TCRdb stores just in-frame clones and leaves some out. The repertoire holds over 100,000 clones, with approximately 93% as singletons. Trimming took off 4 bases at V and 1 base at J, with 10 bases between the two ends. The CDR3 runs 14 residues. The germline V gene has CDR1 MNHNS and CDR2 SASEGT. Broader study findings: Some GvH clones appeared in ileal mucosa or blood before recipient bone marrow. GvH clone levels peaked in circulation, and this peak was associated with early post-transplant HvG declines.

Material: unstimulated CD8+ T cells sorted from spleen or lymph node cells, obtained before transplant. The receptor's source is a human donor who was the organ donor for an intestinal transplant. The rearrangement joins TRBV6-1 to TRBJ1-1; unclear D gene. CDR3: CASSAVPGNTEAFF. The CDR3 coding sequence is TGTGCCAGCAGTGCCGTTCCGGGGAACACTGAAGCTTTCTTT.